The rows below give T cell receptor beta chains drawn from one sample of a study of blood T cell repertoires in COVID-19. The data were produced by immunoSEQ multiplex PCR, yet TCRdb's version contains in-frame clones alone and is incomplete. The sample holds 350,000 or so clones, around 91% seen once. Input material: peripheral blood. The receptors shown here come from a man in his late teens or twenties with active or convalescent COVID-19. The CDR3 runs from the conserved cysteine through the conserved F or W. The D gene is left open where the match is weak. The size field is filled for only some rows; it gives once, few, many or a size class.

.,13,TRBJ1-2,.,TRBV3-1/TRBV3-2,CASSRPGLYGYTF,TGTGCCAGCAGCCGGCCGGGACTCTACGGCTACACCTTC
.,15,TRBJ2-3,.,TRBV7-9,CASSLVLTGTDTQYF,TGTGCCAGCAGCTTAGTTCTTACGGGAACAGATACGCAGTATTTT
.,16,TRBJ2-1,TRBD1,TRBV7-2,CASSLTGGSSYNEQFF,TGTGCCAGCAGCTTAACAGGGGGCAGCTCCTACAATGAGCAGTTCTTC
once,15,TRBJ2-7,.,TRBV19,CASSIQTANSYEQYF,TGTGCCAGTAGTATACAGACAGCGAACTCCTACGAGCAGTACTTC
.,15,TRBJ1-1,TRBD1,TRBV7-9,CASSSIRTGVTEAFF,TGTGCCAGCAGCTCGATTAGGACAGGCGTTACTGAAGCTTTCTTT
once,15,TRBJ1-1,TRBD1,TRBV27,CASSLVAGGTPEAFF,TGTGCCAGCAGTTTAGTGGCAGGGGGAACCCCTGAAGCTTTCTTT
.,12,TRBJ1-5,.,TRBV19,CASTGENQPQHF,TGTGCCAGTACGGGAGAGAACCAGCCCCAGCATTTT
.,16,TRBJ2-3,.,TRBV10-3,CAISESKAASTDTQYF,TGTGCCATCAGTGAGTCGAAGGCGGCTAGCACAGATACGCAGTATTTT
.,18,TRBJ1-1,TRBD1,TRBV5-6,CASSSMGQGAGMNTEAFF,TGTGCCAGCAGCTCAATGGGACAGGGGGCAGGTATGAACACTGAAGCTTTCTTT
.,17,TRBJ1-3,.,TRBV14,CASSQFLGPAPGNTIYF,TGTGCCAGCAGCCAATTCTTGGGGCCAGCGCCCGGAAACACCATATATTTT
few,16,TRBJ1-3,TRBD1,TRBV24-1,CATSDPRGPGGNTIYF,TGTGCCACCAGTGATCCCAGGGGGCCGGGTGGAAACACCATATATTTT
.,13,TRBJ1-1,.,TRBV6-5,CASKFGGFSEAFF,TGTGCCAGCAAATTTGGGGGGTTTTCTGAAGCTTTCTTT
.,15,TRBJ1-2,.,TRBV4-3,CASSQDRTGNYGYTF,TGCGCCAGCAGCCAAGATCGAACGGGGAACTATGGCTACACCTTC
.,13,TRBJ1-1,.,TRBV7-3,CASSLWQNTEAFF,TGTGCCAGCAGCTTATGGCAGAACACTGAAGCTTTCTTT
.,11,TRBJ2-1,.,TRBV2,CAIYEGTQQFF,TGTGCCATTTATGAAGGGACACAGCAGTTCTTC
.,12,TRBJ1-1,.,TRBV6-4,CASSDGRSMAFF,TGTGCCAGCAGTGACGGTCGCAGTATGGCTTTCTTT
.,14,TRBJ2-3,TRBD2,TRBV6-4,CASSPLGGSDTQYF,TGTGCCAGCAGCCCATTGGGGGGGAGTGATACGCAGTATTTT
.,17,TRBJ2-7,.,TRBV6-1,CASSESRGARRVYEQYF,TGTGCCAGCAGTGAGAGTAGAGGAGCTCGACGTGTCTACGAGCAGTACTTC
few,17,TRBJ2-7,TRBD1,TRBV7-9,CASSLLGSGTGRNEQYF,TGTGCCAGCAGCCTACTCGGGTCGGGGACAGGGAGGAACGAGCAGTACTTC
.,15,TRBJ2-7,.,TRBV19,CASSPVDVEVHEQYF,TGTGCCAGTAGTCCCGTGGACGTGGAGGTCCACGAGCAGTACTTC
.,17,TRBJ1-5,.,TRBV28,CASSTGGSRGTNQPQHF,TGTGCCAGCAGCACCGGCGGGTCGCGGGGAACGAATCAGCCCCAGCATTTT
few,15,TRBJ1-2,.,TRBV9,CASSPPPGGLYGYTF,TGTGCCAGCAGCCCACCACCCGGGGGACTCTATGGCTACACCTTC
.,13,TRBJ1-2,.,TRBV12-3/TRBV12-4,CASSLDLRDGYTF,TGTGCCAGCAGTTTGGACCTGAGGGATGGCTACACCTTC
.,16,TRBJ2-3,TRBD2,TRBV4-3,CASSPNGAGGTDTQYF,TGCGCCAGCAGCCCTAATGGGGCGGGAGGCACAGATACGCAGTATTTT
.,15,TRBJ1-2,.,TRBV18,CASSSKGGADYGYTF,TGTGCCAGCTCATCGAAAGGGGGGGCGGACTATGGCTACACCTTC
once,15,TRBJ1-2,.,TRBV28,CASSFAPGQPIGYTF,TGTGCCAGCAGTTTTGCCCCAGGACAGCCTATTGGCTACACCTTC
.,15,TRBJ2-1,TRBD2,TRBV2,CASSEGLAGYNEQFF,TGTGCCAGCAGTGAAGGACTAGCGGGATACAATGAGCAGTTCTTC
.,16,TRBJ2-4,.,TRBV28,CASNSKGPGSKNIQYF,TGTGCCAGCAACTCCAAGGGGCCCGGATCCAAAAACATTCAGTACTTC
.,14,TRBJ2-7,.,TRBV10-3,CATVDIDSSYEQYF,TGTGCTACAGTAGACATTGACAGCTCCTACGAGCAGTACTTC
few,14,TRBJ1-1,TRBD1,TRBV3-1/TRBV3-2,CASSRGTGGTEAFF,TGTGCCAGCAGCCGAGGAACAGGGGGTACTGAAGCTTTCTTT
.,15,TRBJ1-2,.,TRBV4-1,CASSLEPDRSYGYTF,TGCGCCAGCAGCCTTGAACCTGACAGATCTTATGGCTACACCTTC
.,14,TRBJ1-2,.,TRBV6-2/TRBV6-3,CASSKSPSTHGYTF,TGTGCCAGCAGTAAATCTCCGAGCACCCATGGCTACACCTTC
once,14,TRBJ1-2,.,TRBV7-9,CASSFGRNFYGYTF,TGTGCCAGCAGCTTCGGCAGGAACTTCTATGGCTACACCTTC
.,17,TRBJ2-1,TRBD2,TRBV13,CASTSGGGRRSYNEQFF,TGTGCCAGCACATCCGGGGGGGGCCGACGCTCCTACAATGAGCAGTTCTTC
.,13,TRBJ1-1,.,TRBV7-3,CASSFAANTEAFF,TGTGCCAGCAGCTTTGCGGCGAACACTGAAGCTTTCTTT
.,15,TRBJ1-2,TRBD1,TRBV27,CASSQRPGQGGGYTF,TGTGCCAGCAGCCAGCGCCCGGGACAGGGTGGTGGCTACACCTTC
.,14,TRBJ1-3,TRBD1,TRBV28,CASRTGVRGNTIYF,TGTGCCAGCAGGACAGGGGTACGAGGAAACACCATATATTTT
.,17,TRBJ2-2,TRBD1,TRBV4-3,CASSPTSDRGRTGELFF,TGCGCCAGCAGCCCAACTTCAGACAGGGGTAGGACCGGGGAGCTGTTTTTT
.,16,TRBJ1-5,TRBD1,TRBV4-3,CASSQEWDSRSQPQHF,TGCGCCAGCAGCCAAGAATGGGACAGCCGTTCTCAGCCCCAGCATTTT
.,13,TRBJ2-7,.,TRBV5-1,CASSVTQVHEQYF,TGCGCCAGCAGCGTTACTCAGGTACACGAGCAGTACTTC
.,13,TRBJ2-7,.,TRBV12-3/TRBV12-4,CASSGDMSYEQYF,TGTGCCAGCAGTGGGGACATGTCCTACGAGCAGTACTTC
.,15,TRBJ2-5,.,TRBV12-5,CASGLGGQIQETQYF,TGTGCTAGTGGTTTGGGAGGGCAGATCCAAGAGACCCAGTACTTC
.,13,TRBJ1-1,.,TRBV18,CASSPVGSTEAFF,TGTGCCAGCTCACCAGTAGGGAGCACTGAAGCTTTCTTT
once,15,TRBJ1-6,.,TRBV28,CASIKRLANNSPLHF,TGTGCCAGCATTAAAAGACTAGCTAATAATTCACCCCTCCACTTT
once,14,TRBJ1-2,TRBD1,TRBV11-2,CASSPGTGNYGYTF,TGTGCCAGCAGCCCGGGGACAGGAAACTATGGCTACACCTTC
.,17,TRBJ1-5,.,TRBV27,CASSFYGRADSNQPQHF,TGTGCCAGCAGTTTTTACGGCAGGGCGGATAGCAATCAGCCCCAGCATTTT
.,17,TRBJ2-3,TRBD2,TRBV7-9,CASSSRPAGGNTDTQYF,TGTGCCAGCAGCTCCCGCCCAGCGGGGGGAAATACAGATACGCAGTATTTT
.,16,TRBJ1-6,TRBD1,TRBV13,CASSPRQGAYNSPLHF,TGTGCCAGCAGCCCCCGACAGGGCGCCTATAATTCACCCCTCCACTTT
.,15,TRBJ1-2,.,TRBV3-1/TRBV3-2,CASSQDRGINYGYTF,TGTGCCAGCAGCCAAGACAGGGGTATTAACTATGGCTACACCTTC
.,14,TRBJ1-4,.,TRBV2,CASRYREGNEKLFF,TGTGCCAGCAGGTACCGGGAGGGTAATGAAAAACTGTTTTTT
.,15,TRBJ2-7,TRBD2,TRBV9,CASSAGLAPTYEQYF,TGTGCCAGCAGCGCGGGACTAGCGCCAACCTACGAGCAGTACTTC
.,14,TRBJ2-7,.,TRBV7-9,CASSSPDGVGEQYF,TGTGCCAGCAGCTCCCCCGACGGGGTTGGCGAGCAGTACTTC
.,17,TRBJ2-1,.,TRBV28,CASSFFGGSSSYNEQFF,TGTGCCAGCAGTTTTTTTGGCGGGTCGAGCTCCTACAATGAGCAGTTCTTC
.,12,TRBJ1-1,.,TRBV21-1,CASTRQGATAFF,TGTGCCAGCACCAGACAGGGGGCAACAGCTTTCTTT
.,16,TRBJ2-1,TRBD1,TRBV27,CASSLYGTGGRGEQFF,TGTGCCAGCAGTTTATATGGGACAGGGGGTAGGGGTGAGCAGTTCTTC
.,15,TRBJ1-2,TRBD1,TRBV4-2,CASSQPGQGAEGYTF,TGTGCCAGCAGCCAGCCGGGACAGGGGGCGGAAGGCTACACCTTC
.,15,TRBJ1-2,.,TRBV5-5,CASSLGQIINYGYTF,TGTGCCAGCAGCTTGGGACAGATAATTAACTATGGCTACACCTTC
.,13,TRBJ2-7,TRBD2,TRBV2,CATSGGDQYEQYF,TGTGCCACTAGCGGGGGGGACCAGTACGAGCAGTACTTC
.,16,TRBJ1-3,.,TRBV5-5,CASSLEYRITGNTIYF,TGTGCCAGCAGCTTGGAGTACAGAATAACTGGAAACACCATATATTTT